This paragraph reports one TCR beta chain. The antigen is not known. This sample was taken from a study of shared clonotypes between healthy human individuals. The study, taken as a whole, reports: Clonotypes not shared had lower generation probabilities than those common to all four donors.

This table comes from immunoSEQ multiplex PCR, and its TCRdb copy is limited to in-frame clones, with some not included. The table records some 380,000 clones, approximately 97% of them present only once. The CDR3 runs 11 residues. Germline lookup yields CDR1 GTSNPN and CDR2 SVGIG (reference sequence). Trimming stripped 1 base from V and 5 bases from J, with 6 bases between. Sequencing input: memory CD8+ T cells sorted from blood. This sample's subset: CD45RO+ cells pooled with CCR7-negative TemRA cells. This TCR derives from a man in his thirties or forties in good health. The chain couples TRBV30 to TRBJ2-7; D perhaps matches TRBD1 (6 bases). CDR3 residues: CAWSEGDEQYF. The CDR3 coding sequence is TGTGCCTGGAGTGAGGGGGACGAGCAGTACTTC.